The next 5 T cell receptor beta chains were all read from a single sample in a study of PD-1 blockade in classical Hodgkin lymphoma. Produced via immunoSEQ multiplex PCR; TCRdb's table is partial and in-frame only. This sample has some 18,000 clones; around 79% occur once, and the top ten carry roughly a sixth. With no exception, relapse followed autologous stem cell transplantation in all patients, and brentuximab vedotin exposure varied. Sequencing used peripheral blood mononuclear cells (PBMCs), obtained before the second cycle of nivolumab. The receptors here all came from a human donor with classical Hodgkin lymphoma.

The chain is built from TRBV4-1 and TRBJ2-1; 14 bases are a match to TRBD2. The V and J ends lost 4 bases and 8 bases, in that order; junction bases with no gene match: 4. The germline V gene encodes CDR1 MGHRA and CDR2 YSYEKL. CDR3 length: 15 amino acids. The CDR3 loop is CASSLGLAGDYEQFF. CDR3 bases: TGCGCCAGCAGCCTGGGACTAGCGGGGGACTATGAGCAGTTCTTC.

The CDR3, as DNA: TGCGCCAGCATCTTGGGGGAGGGGTACCAAGAGACCCAGTACTTC. This sequence encodes CASILGEGYQETQYF. The chain employs TRBV10-1 and TRBJ2-5, with 7 bases lining up with TRBD2. The length of the CDR3 is 15 residues. Germline CDR1 reads WNHNN; CDR2 reads SYGVQD (reference sequence). With V trimmed by 7 bases and J by 0 bases, 8 bases remained unmatched.

This clone was counted once. J is TRBJ2-1 and V is TRBV28, with D unresolved. V dropped 2 bases and J dropped 3 bases, with 26 bases sitting between them. Germline CDR1 and CDR2: MDHEN and SYDVKM. The CDR3 totals 20 residues. This chain's CDR3 is CASSLLRPREVAYYYNEQFF. CDR3 nucleotide sequence: TGTGCCAGCAGTTTACTACGTCCTAGGGAAGTGGCGTACTACTACAATGAGCAGTTCTTC.

CDR3 in amino acids: CAISYQVNTEAFF. DNA for the CDR3: TGTGCCATCAGTTATCAGGTGAACACTGAAGCTTTCTTT. This chain connects TRBV10-3 to TRBJ1-1; D not resolved. This CDR3 has 13 residues. V shed 5 bases and J shed 0 bases, with 7 bases lying between them. Germline V lookup: CDR1 ENHRY, CDR2 SYGVKD.

This clone was seen just once. The gene calls are TRBV4-3 and TRBJ2-1; TRBD1 or TRBD2 may be the D gene (6 bases each). Germline lookup yields CDR1 LGHNA and CDR2 YSLEER. Trimming took 5 bases from V and 4 from J, leaving 21 bases between them. The CDR3 loop spans 17 amino acids. The CDR3 DNA reads as TGCGCCAGCAGCACAAATCCGGGGGCCTCGACTTACAATGAGCAGTTCTTC. It yields the protein CASSTNPGASTYNEQFF.